The rows below give T cell receptor beta chains drawn from one sample of a study of blood T cells in healthy people across ages. TCRdb itself ran the 5' RACE reads through MiXCR, one entry per CDR3 protein. The sample has roughly 680,000 distinct CDR3 sequences, around 21% seen once. Sequencing was done on a sample of blood. These receptor sequences come from a man aged 70 or older in good health. Each CDR3 is given with its conserved first and last residue. D genes are given only for firm matches. Rows give clone size only sometimes, using once, few, many, or a class for an expanded clone.

D: TRBD1; J: TRBJ1-2; length: 12; V: TRBV20-1; size: -; DNA: TGCAGACCCCACAGGGGGGACTATGGCTACACCTTC; CDR3: CRPHRGDYGYTF
D: -; J: TRBJ2-1; length: 13; V: TRBV2; size: few; DNA: TGTGCCAGCAGGTTTCTAGGATACAATGAGCAGTTCTTC; CDR3: CASRFLGYNEQFF
D: -; J: TRBJ2-1; length: 15; V: TRBV20-1; size: once; DNA: TGCAGTGCTAAATACCTATCGGGAGTCCGCAACGAGCAGTTCTTC; CDR3: CSAKYLSGVRNEQFF
D: TRBD2; J: TRBJ2-5; length: 15; V: TRBV29-1; size: few; DNA: TGCAGCGTTGAAGCCAGACTAGCGGTACAAGAGACCCAGTACTTC; CDR3: CSVEARLAVQETQYF
D: TRBD2; J: TRBJ2-7; length: 13; V: TRBV20-1; size: -; DNA: TGCAGTGCTAGAGTGGGGACTAGCGGCGAGCAGTACTTC; CDR3: CSARVGTSGEQYF
D: TRBD2; J: TRBJ2-7; length: 14; V: TRBV10-3; size: few; DNA: TGTGCCATCAGCGGAGGACTAGCGGGCTACGAGCAGTACTTC; CDR3: CAISGGLAGYEQYF
D: -; J: TRBJ1-2; length: 12; V: TRBV10-3; size: few; DNA: TGTGCCATCAGTGAGCACTCCTATGGCTACACCTTC; CDR3: CAISEHSYGYTF
D: -; J: TRBJ2-5; length: 15; V: TRBV29-1; size: -; DNA: TGCAGCGTTGGGGGGGAAACAGGGGCTGGAGAGACCCAGTACTTC; CDR3: CSVGGETGAGETQYF
D: -; J: TRBJ2-1; length: 15; V: TRBV7-8; size: few; DNA: TGTGCCAGCAGCCCGAGCATCGGAGAGGGCCATGAGCAGTTCTTC; CDR3: CASSPSIGEGHEQFF
D: -; J: TRBJ2-4; length: 17; V: TRBV15; size: -; DNA: TGTGCCACCAGCAGAGAGGGGGGACCGCTAGCCAAAAACATTCAGTACTTC; CDR3: CATSREGGPLAKNIQYF
D: -; J: TRBJ2-7; length: 11; V: TRBV28; size: -; DNA: TGTGCCACCATGAATACCTACGAGCAGTACTTC; CDR3: CATMNTYEQYF
D: -; J: TRBJ1-4; length: 14; V: TRBV4-2; size: -; DNA: TGTGCCAGCAGCCAACTGACAGCGAATGAAAAACTGTTTTTT; CDR3: CASSQLTANEKLFF
D: -; J: TRBJ2-1; length: 17; V: TRBV4-2; size: -; DNA: TGTGCCAGCAGCCAAGGGACAGCAATCGTGGGATACAATGAGCAGTTCTTC; CDR3: CASSQGTAIVGYNEQFF
D: -; J: TRBJ2-7; length: 14; V: TRBV7-2; size: many; DNA: TGTGCCAGCAGCTCGGACACCGCGGTGGTCGAGCAGTACTTC; CDR3: CASSSDTAVVEQYF
D: -; J: TRBJ2-5; length: 12; V: TRBV20-1; size: -; DNA: TGCAGTGCCCCCGACGACCAAGAGACCCAGTACTTC; CDR3: CSAPDDQETQYF
D: -; J: TRBJ2-1; length: 13; V: TRBV24-1; size: many; DNA: TGTGCCACCAGTGAGTCAAAGGGGGGTGAGCAGTTCTTC; CDR3: CATSESKGGEQFF
D: TRBD2; J: TRBJ2-3; length: 14; V: TRBV20-1; size: few; DNA: TGCAGTGCTAGAGGCGGGAGTACCCCAGATACGCAGTATTTT; CDR3: CSARGGSTPDTQYF
D: TRBD2; J: TRBJ2-1; length: 13; V: TRBV12-3/TRBV12-4; size: -; DNA: TGTGCCAGTCACAGCGGGAGTGGTAATGAGCAGTTCTTC; CDR3: CASHSGSGNEQFF
D: -; J: TRBJ2-1; length: 14; V: TRBV5-1; size: -; DNA: TGCACCAGCAGCGAAACTATATCCTACAATGAGCAGTTCTTC; CDR3: CTSSETISYNEQFF
D: -; J: TRBJ2-5; length: 15; V: TRBV28; size: -; DNA: TGTGCCAGCAGTTTTTCTGGGCGGAGCCAAGAGACCCAGTACTTC; CDR3: CASSFSGRSQETQYF
D: -; J: TRBJ2-7; length: 17; V: TRBV15; size: few; DNA: TGTGCCACCAGCAGAGATCTTTGGGTAACTCCCCTCTACGAGCAGTACTTC; CDR3: CATSRDLWVTPLYEQYF
D: -; J: TRBJ2-7; length: 15; V: TRBV6-1; size: -; DNA: TGTGCCAGCAGCCCCCTACAACCCCACTCCTACGAGCAGTACTTC; CDR3: CASSPLQPHSYEQYF
D: TRBD1; J: TRBJ1-5; length: 13; V: TRBV20-1; size: -; DNA: TGCAGTGCCCAGACAGGGATGGATCAGCCCCAGCATTTT; CDR3: CSAQTGMDQPQHF
D: -; J: TRBJ2-7; length: 13; V: TRBV6-1; size: -; DNA: TGTGCCAGCAGTGAAGCTGTCAACTACGAGCAGTACTTC; CDR3: CASSEAVNYEQYF